This T cell receptor beta chain comes out of a study of blood T cell repertoires in COVID-19. Study information: Samples representing acute and convalescent COVID-19 were sourced from the United States, Italy and Spain. PBMCs, B-cell-depleted T cells, or T cells were the source of the cDNA or gDNA that made up the material.

The ends were cut back, 0 bases at V and 15 bases at J, with 30 bases in the middle. The V gene's germline CDR1 is SGHDT and CDR2 YYEEEE. The CDR3 sequence is 18 residues long. Sequencing was performed with immunoSEQ multiplex PCR; in TCRdb, only in-frame clones are kept and a portion is missing. The sample includes about 170,000 clones, roughly 80% of them seen just once. The sample taken for sequencing was peripheral blood. The chain couples TRBV5-6 to TRBJ1-4; D unclear. This receptor was taken from a middle-aged woman with COVID-19, enrolled during active disease. DNA for the CDR3: TGTGCCAGCAGCTTGGGAAATTTTCGCCGGGATCTCCCCGCTACGGTGTTTTTT. It encodes CASSLGNFRRDLPATVFF.